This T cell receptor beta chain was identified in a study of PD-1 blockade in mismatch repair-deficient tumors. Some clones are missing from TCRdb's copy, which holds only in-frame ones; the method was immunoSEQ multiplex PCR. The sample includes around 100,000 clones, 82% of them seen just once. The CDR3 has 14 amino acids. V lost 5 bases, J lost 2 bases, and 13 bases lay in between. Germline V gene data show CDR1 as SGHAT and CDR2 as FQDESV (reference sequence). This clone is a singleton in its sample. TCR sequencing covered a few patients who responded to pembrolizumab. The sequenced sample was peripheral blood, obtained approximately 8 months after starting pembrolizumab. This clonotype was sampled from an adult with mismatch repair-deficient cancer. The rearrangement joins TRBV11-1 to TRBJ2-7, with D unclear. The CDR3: CASSEKGLTYEQYF. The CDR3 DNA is TGTGCCAGCAGCGAAAAGGGCCTTACCTACGAGCAGTACTTC.